This passage covers 10 T cell receptor beta chains from one sample sequenced in a study of blood T cell repertoires in COVID-19. The protocol was immunoSEQ multiplex PCR, while the TCRdb copy is restricted to in-frame clones and leaves out a portion. The sample lists roughly 150,000 clones, 89% occurring once. The sequenced sample consisted of peripheral blood. All receptors come from a man aged 55 to 70 with acute or convalescent COVID-19.

V is TRBV12-3 or TRBV12-4 and J is TRBJ2-7; the D gene is possibly TRBD1 (5 bases). The CDR3 contains 12 residues. V shed 6 bases and J shed 6 bases, with 12 bases lying between them. The chain's CDR3 is CASSTGRFEQYF. CDR3 nucleotide sequence: TGTGCCAGCAGCACAGGACGGTTCGAGCAGTACTTC.

V and J are TRBV29-1 and TRBJ2-5; maybe TRBD1 (6 bases). Between the trimmed V and J ends, which lost 4 bases and 4 bases, there was a span of 16 bases. The germline gives CDR1 SQVTM, CDR2 ANQGSEA. The CDR3 loop spans 14 amino acids. The CDR3 sequence is CSVVRRAGAETQYF. CDR3 bases: TGCAGCGTTGTTCGGCGGGCAGGGGCAGAGACCCAGTACTTC.

This clone turned up a few times. The CDR3 region has the DNA TGTGCCAGCAGCCGCGACAGGGGAAACACCATATATTTT. Its protein is CASSRDRGNTIYF. V and J are TRBV4-2 and TRBJ1-3; the D gene is possibly TRBD1 (6 bases). Trimming stripped 4 bases from V and 4 bases from J, with 8 bases between. Germline V lookup: CDR1 LGHNA, CDR2 YNFKEQ. This CDR3 is built from 13 residues.

The gene calls are TRBV24-1 and TRBJ2-2; D perhaps matches TRBD2 (6 bases). The V gene's germline CDR1 is KGHDR and CDR2 SFDVKD. The CDR3 is 17 residues long. V was clipped by 1 base and J by 0 bases, with 11 bases between them. The CDR3 reads CATSDLGAGSNTGELFF. The CDR3 DNA reads as TGTGCCACCAGTGATTTAGGGGCGGGGTCGAACACCGGGGAGCTGTTTTTT.

CDR3 amino acids: CASSPVSGNYGYTF. As DNA, the CDR3 is TGTGCCAGCAGCCCCGTCTCGGGTAACTATGGCTACACCTTC. The V gene is TRBV11-2, the J gene TRBJ1-2; D is unresolved. Trimming shortened V by 5 bases and J by 1 base, and 11 bases separated the two germline ends. The CDR3 consists of 14 residues. Germline-derived CDR1 and CDR2 are SGHAT and FQNNGV.

Only a few counts were recorded for this clone. The chain joins TRBV6-6 to TRBJ1-6; 7 bases fit TRBD1. This CDR3 has 14 amino acids. Losses at the gene ends were 4 bases for V and 7 bases for J; bases not matched to a gene: 4. Germline CDR1 is MNHNY and CDR2 is SVGAGI (reference sequence). DNA of the CDR3: TGTGCCAGCAGTTGGGGACAGCAGAATTCACCCCTCCACTTT. Translation: CASSWGQQNSPLHF.

The gene calls are TRBV4-1 and TRBJ1-5; 12 bases line up with TRBD1. The J segment lost 7 bases and the V segment lost 0 bases, leaving 7 bases of the junction unmatched. Germline CDR1 MGHRA, CDR2 YSYEKL. This CDR3 is 17 amino acids long. The CDR3 region is CASSQEPGQGAQQPQHF. The CDR3 DNA reads TGCGCCAGCAGCCAAGAACCGGGACAGGGGGCACAGCAGCCCCAGCATTTT.

The chain couples TRBV10-3 to TRBJ2-7; 7 nucleotides agree with TRBD1. The CDR3 runs to 14 residues. V shed 8 bases and J 6 bases; nucleotides not matched to a gene: 13. The germline V gene has CDR1 ENHRY and CDR2 SYGVKD. For the CDR3, the DNA is TGTGCCATCTGCCCGACAGGGAGAGGCTCCGAGCAGTACTTC. Translated: CAICPTGRGSEQYF.

In its sample, this clone was seen many times. This chain links TRBV3-1 (or the pseudogene TRBV3-2) with TRBJ2-1; 11 positions agree with TRBD1. The CDR3 has 15 residues. V shed 4 bases and J 7 bases; nucleotides not matched to a gene: 6. The germline CDR1 and CDR2 sequences are LGHDT and YNNKEL (reference sequence). In nucleotides, the CDR3 is TGTGCCAGCAGCCGGGGACAGGGGGGGCGGAATGAGCAGTTCTTC. This gives the protein CASSRGQGGRNEQFF.

In this sample, this clone turned up once. V gene TRBV4-2 combines with J gene TRBJ1-1; 8 nucleotides line up with TRBD1. CDR1 is LGHNA, CDR2 YNFKEQ, per germline. J lost 1 base, V lost 3 bases, and 10 bases had no gene match. The CDR3 is 17 amino acids. The CDR3 DNA sequence: TGTGCCAGCAGCCATTACGGGACAGGTCGAGGGAACACTGAAGCTTTCTTT. It encodes CASSHYGTGRGNTEAFF.